The T cell receptor (beta chain) under discussion was sequenced for a study of blood T cells in healthy people across ages. Regarding the study as a whole: The lack of PBMC sorting stopped any conclusive naive versus antigen-experienced comparison.

Through a sample-barcoded 5' primer and a J-beta primer mix, a second PCR was run for about 6 to 12 cycles. Using its own MiXCR run on the 5' RACE reads, TCRdb lists one record per CDR3 protein. The sample includes 600,000 to 800,000 distinct CDR3 sequences, around 20% of them seen just once. Each sample used at least 6 million PBMCs. Remarks on this clonotype: Its antigen is still unknown.

Sample: blood. This sequence originates from a man in his sixties or seventies in good health.

As DNA, the CDR3 is TGCGCCAGCAGAACGGGATTGAACACCGGGGAGCTGTTTTTT. Translated: CASRTGLNTGELFF. This rearrangement joins TRBV5-1 to TRBJ2-2, with a tentative D call TRBD2 (5 bases). The CDR3 sequence is 14 residues long. Per the germline V gene, CDR1 is SGHRS and CDR2 is YFSETQ. V gave up 5 bases and J gave up 1 base, with 9 bases separating them.